In its sample, the clone carrying this T cell receptor (beta chain) was seen a few times. The data stem from a study of T-cell reconstitution after alpha-beta-depleted transplantation in children. Unique molecular identifiers were incorporated during preparation of the TCRbeta library. MiXCR, applied by TCRdb to the PCR reads, yields one record per CDR3 protein. The sample consists of hundreds of thousands of distinct CDR3 sequences, 16% of them appearing once. Germline V gives CDR1 LGHNA, CDR2 YNFKEQ. Trimming removed 0 bases from V and 9 bases from J, with 14 bases in between. This CDR3 is built from 14 residues.

This rearrangement joins TRBV4-2 to TRBJ1-1; D uncertain. The input for sequencing was PBMCs from the stem cell graft donor, taken from the stem cell graft. The sequence was collected from a human donor who donated a stem cell graft to a child with acute myeloid leukemia. CDR3 bases: TGTGCCAGCAGCCAAGAGGAATCCGACTGGAAAGCTTTCTTT. Translating it yields CASSQEESDWKAFF.